The sequence of this T cell receptor (beta chain) was determined in a study of metastatic and nonmetastatic thyroid tumors. Whole-study context: Across blood and tumor or nodule tissue, repertoires from malignant and benign thyroid patients were compared with one another. Findings and limits, study-wide: When malignant thyroid tumors were compared with benign nodules, TCR beta diversity was reportedly significantly higher in the malignant tumors. This held in both blood and tumor samples.

The CDR3 extends over 17 amino acids. V dropped 6 bases and J dropped 0; count of bases not matched to a gene: 11. Germline CDR1 and CDR2: MNHEY and SMNVEV (reference sequence). Original processing methods: Using the CDR3 differences seen across clinicopathological groups, the authors built a distant-metastasis classifier for papillary thyroid cancer, which was meant to discriminate distant-metastatic patients. TCRdb redid the clone calls on the PCR reads using MiXCR. These V and J calls originate from TCRdb's pipeline instead of the authors' own analysis. This table has roughly 30,000 clones, roughly 4% appearing once. Concerning this clone: Its antigen is unidentified.

No treatment had been given to any patient before thyroid surgery. The sequence derives from a male donor with papillary thyroid cancer or a benign thyroid nodule (not recorded which). Some clones in this sample may be carry-over from other donors' samples. This sequence joins TRBV27 and TRBJ1-3, with TRBD1 matching 7 bases. Sequenced material: blood. The CDR3 nucleotides are TGTGCCAGCAGCTCCCTCGGGACAGATTTCTCTGGAAACACCATATATTTT. This sequence encodes CASSSLGTDFSGNTIYF.